A single sample is the source of the 10 T cell receptor beta chains below, sequenced in a study of blood T cell repertoires in COVID-19. Only in-frame clones appear in the TCRdb table, and some are missing; sequencing was by immunoSEQ multiplex PCR. The repertoire includes roughly 50,000 clones, 65% to 90% of them detected once, and 2.5% to 3.5% sits in the top ten. The sequenced sample consisted of peripheral blood. These receptors originate from a woman of 80 years or more with acute or convalescent COVID-19.

This rearrangement joins TRBV9 to TRBJ2-2; weak D call: TRBD2 (6 bases). This CDR3 has 15 amino acids. Germline V gene sequence: CDR1 SGDLS, CDR2 YYNGEE. V was cut by 4 bases and J by 4 bases, with 14 bases left in between. CDR3 sequence reads: CASSSSEWGTGELFF. The DNA for the CDR3 is TGTGCCAGCAGCTCTAGCGAGTGGGGCACCGGGGAGCTGTTTTTT.

CDR3 region: CASSLRLAGYNEQFF. CDR3 nucleotides: TGTGCCAGCAGCCTACGGCTAGCGGGGTACAATGAGCAGTTCTTC. This chain connects TRBV11-2 to TRBJ2-1; 9 bases are a match to TRBD2. The CDR3 extends over 15 amino acids. From germline, CDR1 is SGHAT and CDR2 FQNNGV. With 5 bases clipped from V and 4 bases from J, the junction kept 6 bases outside the gene matches.

J is TRBJ2-7 and V is TRBV19; D might be TRBD1 (6 bases). The CDR3 runs to 13 residues. Looked up from germline, CDR1 is LNHDA and CDR2 is SQIVND (reference sequence). The ends were cut back, 5 bases at V and 2 bases at J, with 10 bases in the middle. CDR3 sequence (DNA): TGTGCCAGTAGTTATACAGGGACCTACGAGCAGTACTTC. Protein sequence: CASSYTGTYEQYF.

This clone was observed a single time. The chain recombines TRBV25-1 with TRBJ2-7; tentatively, D is TRBD1 (5 bases). The V and J ends lost 2 bases and 3 bases respectively, with 8 bases between them. Germline V CDR1 and CDR2: MGHDK, SYGVNS. The CDR3 sequence is 13 residues long. This chain's CDR3 is CASSEIQVYEQYF. In DNA form, the CDR3 reads TGTGCCAGCAGTGAAATACAGGTCTACGAGCAGTACTTC.

The chain employs TRBV2 and TRBJ1-6; D is possibly TRBD1 (6 bases). Trimming shortened V by 5 bases and J by 3 bases, and 14 bases separated the two germline ends. The CDR3 has 16 residues. CDR1 SNHLY and CDR2 FYNNEI come from the germline V gene. The CDR3 spells CASSSPTGIYNSPLHF. CDR3 coding DNA: TGTGCCAGCAGTTCGCCGACAGGAATCTATAATTCACCCCTCCACTTT.

V usage is TRBV5-4 and J usage is TRBJ2-3, with a possible D match to TRBD1 (5 bases). The germline CDR1 and CDR2 sequences are SGHNT and YYREEE (reference sequence). Trimming stripped 0 bases from V and 0 bases from J, with 11 bases between. This CDR3 has 16 amino acids. The CDR3 spells CASSLGRTISTDTQYF. The CDR3 nucleotides read TGTGCCAGCAGCTTGGGAAGGACAATCAGCACAGATACGCAGTATTTT.

This chain connects TRBV11-2 to TRBJ2-7, with a tentative D call TRBD2 (5 bases). CDR1 SGHAT and CDR2 FQNNGV come from the germline V gene. Deletions cut 1 base from V and 3 bases from J, with 7 bases between. This CDR3 has 13 amino acids. The CDR3 loop reads CASSLVRDYEQYF. The CDR3, as DNA: TGTGCCAGCAGCTTAGTCCGGGACTACGAGCAGTACTTC.

This clone appeared a few times. A junction end diverges from the germline sequence, so it may reflect a read error. V and J are TRBV5-4 and TRBJ2-2; the match to TRBD1 covers 7 bases. CDR1 and CDR2 from the germline V gene are SGHNT and YYREEE (reference sequence). The CDR3 is 16 amino acids. CDR3 residues: CASSLDTSRQGGGLFF. In DNA form, the CDR3 reads TGTGCCAGCAGCTTGGACACGTCGAGACAGGGTGGGGGGCTGTTTTTT.

The chain joins TRBV5-1 to TRBJ2-2; TRBD2 is a possible D gene (6 bases). V was pared by 4 bases and J by 1 base, with 11 bases between. Germline V gene sequence: CDR1 SGHRS, CDR2 YFSETQ. The CDR3 runs 15 residues. The CDR3 sequence is CASSLAPMNTGELFF. CDR3 in DNA: TGCGCCAGCAGCCTAGCGCCAATGAACACCGGGGAGCTGTTTTTT.

The V call is TRBV19, the J call TRBJ1-4, with D perhaps TRBD1 (6 bases). The CDR3 runs to 16 residues. V lost 4 bases and J lost 2, with 14 bases in between. Germline CDR1 is LNHDA and CDR2 is SQIVND (reference sequence). Here the CDR3 reads CASSKTGTSTNEKLFF. Written as DNA, the CDR3 is TGTGCCAGTAGTAAAACCGGGACATCCACTAATGAAAAACTGTTTTTT. The full variable domain, with the rest looked up from reference TRBV19 and TRBJ1-4, is DGGITQSPKYLFRKEGQNVTLSCEQNLNHDAMYWYRQDPGQGLRLIYYSQIVNDFQKGDIAEGYSVSREKKESFPLTVTSAQKNPTAFYLCASSKTGTSTNEKLFFGSGTQLSVL.